This is a list of T cell receptor beta chains from one sample in a study of a mutant IDH1 vaccine in newly diagnosed glioma. The repertoire was sequenced with immunoSEQ multiplex PCR; TCRdb's copy has only in-frame clones and lacks some. In the table there are tens of thousands of clones, approximately 89% of which are singletons. Antigens of these TCRs are unknown. This specimen was PBMCs, taken from a glioma patient whose treatment included an IDH1 peptide vaccine. The origin of the receptors is a woman aged 45-65 years with glioma. Both conserved end residues are part of each CDR3. The D gene is left open where the match is weak. Only part of the rows carry a size: once, few, many, or a class if the clone is expanded.

v_call	cdr3_length	clone_size	d_call	j_call	cdr3_aa	cdr3_nt
TRBV4-1	17	-	-	TRBJ1-3	CASSHPTGPRSGNTIYF	TGCGCCAGCAGCCACCCGACAGGCCCCCGCTCTGGAAACACCATATATTTT
TRBV7-9	13	-	-	TRBJ2-1	CASSTRFTREQFF	TGTGCCAGCAGCACTAGATTCACGCGTGAGCAGTTCTTC
TRBV11-2	13	-	-	TRBJ1-1	CASSLDRQQSAFF	TGTGCCAGCAGCTTAGATCGGCAACAGTCAGCTTTCTTT
TRBV4-1	16	few	-	TRBJ1-5	CASSPSGGHSNQPQHF	TGCGCCAGCAGCCCATCCGGAGGGCATAGCAATCAGCCCCAGCATTTT
TRBV6-1	14	-	-	TRBJ1-6	CASTLGRQNSPLHF	TGTGCCAGCACCCTAGGCAGGCAGAATTCACCCCTCCACTTT
TRBV20-1	11	once	-	TRBJ2-5	CSAREWETQYF	TGCAGTGCTAGAGAATGGGAGACCCAGTACTTC
TRBV10-3	14	once	TRBD1	TRBJ1-4	CAISGGTGSEKLFF	TGTGCCATCAGTGGAGGGACAGGGTCTGAAAAACTGTTTTTT
TRBV19	14	-	-	TRBJ1-2	CASSIWDIDSGYTF	TGTGCCAGTAGTATCTGGGACATTGACTCCGGCTACACCTTC
TRBV30	17	-	TRBD2	TRBJ2-2	CAWSVRAGGLGTGGLFF	TGTGCCTGGAGTGTACGGGCGGGAGGCCTGGGCACCGGGGGGCTGTTTTTT
TRBV5-5	18	-	-	TRBJ1-4	CASSLYEVRQVLNEKLFF	TGTGCCAGCAGCTTGTATGAGGTGCGGCAGGTCTTAAATGAAAAACTGTTTTTT
TRBV9	16	-	TRBD2	TRBJ2-7	CASSPTGLAGGGEQYF	TGTGCCAGCAGCCCGACTGGACTAGCGGGAGGGGGCGAGCAGTACTTC
TRBV11-2	15	-	TRBD1	TRBJ2-7	CASSSYRGRSYEQYF	TGTGCCAGCAGCTCATACAGGGGGCGAAGCTACGAGCAGTACTTC
TRBV2	14	-	-	TRBJ2-7	CASGAALSSYEQYF	TGTGCCAGTGGGGCGGCCTTAAGCTCCTACGAGCAGTACTTC
TRBV30	12	-	-	TRBJ2-3	CAWSEAGDTQYF	TGTGCCTGGAGTGAGGCCGGGGATACGCAGTATTTT
TRBV27	16	-	-	TRBJ2-1	CASSFAEGLGYNEQFF	TGTGCCAGCAGTTTTGCGGAGGGGCTGGGATACAATGAGCAGTTCTTC
TRBV6-6	13	-	-	TRBJ2-5	CASTPGDQETQYF	TGTGCCAGCACTCCAGGGGACCAAGAGACCCAGTACTTC
TRBV6-5	15	-	-	TRBJ2-1	CASSHSREILDEQFF	TGTGCCAGCAGTCACTCCCGGGAGATTCTAGATGAGCAGTTCTTC
TRBV2	13	-	-	TRBJ2-1	CASNLVSYNEQFF	TGTGCCAGCAACCTAGTCTCCTACAATGAGCAGTTCTTC
TRBV18	14	-	-	TRBJ2-1	CASSPATVNNEQFF	TGTGCCAGCTCACCTGCGACGGTAAACAATGAGCAGTTCTTC
TRBV5-1	14	-	-	TRBJ2-5	CASSPQGGQETQYF	TGCGCCAGCAGCCCACAGGGGGGGCAAGAGACCCAGTACTTC
TRBV19	15	-	-	TRBJ1-5	CASSGSTRSNQPQHF	TGTGCCAGTAGTGGGAGTACTCGTAGCAATCAGCCCCAGCATTTT
TRBV5-5	12	-	TRBD1	TRBJ2-7	CASTPEGGGQYF	TGTGCCAGCACCCCCGAAGGGGGCGGGCAGTACTTC
TRBV11-2	14	-	-	TRBJ1-6	CASSFADGTGPLHF	TGTGCCAGCAGCTTTGCTGACGGGACTGGTCCCCTCCACTTT
TRBV7-8	16	-	TRBD1	TRBJ1-5	CASSPKSTGVRQPQHF	TGTGCCAGCAGCCCCAAATCGACAGGGGTAAGACAGCCCCAGCATTTT
TRBV5-6	17	-	TRBD2	TRBJ2-1	CASSLASSGRANNEQFF	TGTGCCAGCAGCTTGGCCTCTAGCGGGAGGGCTAACAATGAGCAGTTCTTC
TRBV27	15	few	TRBD1	TRBJ2-2	CASNTLRGYTGELFF	TGTGCCAGCAACACCCTCAGGGGGTACACCGGGGAGCTGTTTTTT
TRBV4-1	15	once	-	TRBJ1-3	CASSQGYDSGNTIYF	TGCGCCAGCAGCCAAGGGTATGACTCTGGAAACACCATATATTTT
TRBV9	14	-	TRBD1	TRBJ2-7	CASSARDRAYEQYF	TGTGCCAGCAGCGCTAGGGACAGGGCCTACGAGCAGTACTTC
TRBV5-1	14	-	-	TRBJ2-5	CASSSERTGETQYF	TGCGCCAGCAGCTCGGAAAGGACGGGGGAGACCCAGTACTTC
TRBV28	13	few	-	TRBJ1-1	CASSLGEYTEAFF	TGTGCCAGCAGTTTGGGGGAATACACTGAAGCTTTCTTT
TRBV5-8	14	-	TRBD1	TRBJ1-2	CASSLGQGAYGYTF	TGTGCCAGCAGCCTGGGACAGGGGGCATATGGCTACACCTTC
TRBV27	14	-	-	TRBJ2-7	CASSTRDGPYEQYF	TGTGCCAGCAGTACCCGGGACGGACCCTACGAGCAGTACTTC
TRBV11-2	17	-	TRBD1	TRBJ2-3	CASSLGTGTGPRDTQYF	TGTGCCAGCAGCTTAGGAACAGGGACAGGGCCCCGCGATACGCAGTATTTT
TRBV6-1	17	-	-	TRBJ2-1	CASSEYWGPSSYNEQFF	TGTGCCAGCAGTGAATATTGGGGCCCTAGCTCCTACAATGAGCAGTTCTTC
TRBV9	16	-	TRBD2	TRBJ2-2	CASSVGLAGSTGELFF	TGTGCCAGCAGCGTAGGTCTAGCGGGATCCACCGGGGAGCTGTTTTTT
TRBV28	14	-	TRBD1	TRBJ1-1	CASSRNDRGRRAFF	TGTGCCAGCAGCCGGAACGACAGGGGGCGCCGAGCTTTCTTT
TRBV20-1	11	-	-	TRBJ2-1	CSAKGVWEQFF	TGCAGTGCAAAGGGGGTTTGGGAGCAGTTCTTC
TRBV5-1	16	-	-	TRBJ1-6	CASSLSPPAGNSPLHF	TGCGCCAGCAGCTTGTCACCCCCTGCAGGGAATTCACCCCTCCACTTT
TRBV7-9	12	-	-	TRBJ2-2	CASSAWAGELFF	TGTGCCAGCAGCGCGTGGGCCGGGGAGCTGTTTTTT
TRBV10-3	11	once	-	TRBJ2-7	CATESSYEQYF	TGTGCCACGGAAAGCTCCTACGAGCAGTACTTC
TRBV11-3	15	few	TRBD1	TRBJ2-7	CASSLKPGQSYEQYF	TGTGCCAGCAGCTTGAAGCCGGGACAGAGCTACGAGCAGTACTTC